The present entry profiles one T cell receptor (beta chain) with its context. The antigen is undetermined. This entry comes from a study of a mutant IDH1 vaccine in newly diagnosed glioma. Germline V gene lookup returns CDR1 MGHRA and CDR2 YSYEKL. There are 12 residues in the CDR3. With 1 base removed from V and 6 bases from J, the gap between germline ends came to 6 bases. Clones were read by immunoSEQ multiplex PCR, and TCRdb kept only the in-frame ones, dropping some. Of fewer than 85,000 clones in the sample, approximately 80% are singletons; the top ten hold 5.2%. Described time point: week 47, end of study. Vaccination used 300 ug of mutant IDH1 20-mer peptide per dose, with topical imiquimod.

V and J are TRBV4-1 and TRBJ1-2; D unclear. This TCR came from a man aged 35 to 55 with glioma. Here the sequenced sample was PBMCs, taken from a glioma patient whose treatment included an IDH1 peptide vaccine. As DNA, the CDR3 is TGCGCCAGCAGCCAAGGGGCCAATGGCTACACCTTC. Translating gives CASSQGANGYTF.